The 13 T cell receptor beta chains presented below share a single source sample, sequenced in a study of blood T cell repertoires in COVID-19. The method was immunoSEQ multiplex PCR; TCRdb's version includes in-frame clones alone and lacks a portion of them. This table holds roughly 79,000 clones, roughly four fifths found once. Sample: peripheral blood. These receptors were obtained from a human donor in a cohort sampled during active COVID-19.

The sample holds a few counts of this clone. The rearrangement links TRBV18 to TRBJ2-7; D is perhaps TRBD1 (5 bases). The germline V gene encodes CDR1 KGHSH and CDR2 LQKENI. The CDR3 has 16 residues. V lost 3 bases to trimming and J lost 3 bases, with 18 bases between them. The CDR3 spells CASSPGIGRVSYEQYF. The CDR3 DNA sequence: TGTGCCAGCTCACCTGGTATTGGCAGGGTAAGCTACGAGCAGTACTTC. The full variable domain, its missing parts supplied by reference TRBV18 and TRBJ2-7, is NAGVMQNPRHLVRRRGQEARLRCSPMKGHSHVYWYRQLPEEGLKFMVYLQKENIIDESGMPKERFSAEFPKEGPSILRIQQVVRGDSAAYFCASSPGIGRVSYEQYFGPGTRLTVT.

The chain has TRBV10-1 and TRBJ2-3, with 11 bases identical to TRBD2. Trimming at V came to 7 bases and at J to 7 bases, leaving 13 bases not matched to a gene. This CDR3 is built from 16 residues. Germline-derived CDR1 and CDR2 are WNHNN and SYGVQD (reference sequence). The DNA of the CDR3 is TGCGCCAGCAACCCCGGGGCTAGCGGGGGGCAATATACGCAGTATTTT. Amino acid sequence: CASNPGASGGQYTQYF.

This chain joins TRBV3-1 (or the pseudogene TRBV3-2) and TRBJ2-4; 8 nucleotides agree with TRBD2. J lost 5 bases, V lost 1 base, and 7 bases had no gene match. The CDR3 has 16 amino acids. Germline V gene data show CDR1 as LGHDT and CDR2 as YNNKEL (reference sequence). DNA for the CDR3: TGTGCCAGCAGCCAAGTAGGCGGGGGGCCCCAAAACATTCAGTACTTC. Encoded protein: CASSQVGGGPQNIQYF.

The chain has TRBV7-6 and TRBJ2-7, with a weak D call TRBD1 (6 bases). The CDR3 has 15 amino acids. CDR1 and CDR2 from the germline V gene are SGHVS and FNYEAQ. V shed 5 bases and J shed 4 bases, with 18 bases lying between them. The DNA of the CDR3 is TGTGCCAGCAGCCAACCACATTCAGGGGATTACGAGCAGTACTTC. Translated: CASSQPHSGDYEQYF.

The rearrangement links TRBV5-1 to TRBJ1-2, with 11 bases lining up with TRBD1. V lost 7 bases, J lost 8 bases, and 7 bases stayed unmatched. This CDR3 spans 13 amino acids. From germline, CDR1 is SGHRS and CDR2 YFSETQ. The CDR3, as DNA: TGCGCCAGCGCCGGGACAGGGGGTTGGGGCTACACCTTC. Its translation is CASAGTGGWGYTF. Variable domain in full (rest from reference TRBV5-1 and TRBJ1-2): KAGVTQTPRYLIKTRGQQVTLSCSPISGHRSVSWYQQTPGQGLQFLFEYFSETQRNKGNFPGRFSGRQFSNSRSEMNVSTLELGDSALYLCASAGTGGWGYTFGSGTRLTVV.

The genes are TRBV5-4 and TRBJ2-5; 12 positions agree with TRBD2. V dropped 0 bases and J dropped 5; count of bases not matched to a gene: 2. CDR3 length: 15 amino acids. Germline CDR1 reads SGHNT; CDR2 reads YYREEE (reference sequence). The CDR3 region has the DNA TGTGCCAGCAGCTTGGCTAGCGGGGGGGCTGAGACCCAGTACTTC. Translated: CASSLASGGAETQYF.

The rearrangement uses TRBV5-1 and TRBJ1-5, with D maybe TRBD1 (6 bases). The CDR3 is made up of 15 amino acids. Germline CDR1 SGHRS, CDR2 YFSETQ. Trimming removed 0 bases from V and 4 bases from J, with 11 bases in between. The CDR3 protein is CASSLVGGSNQPQHF. CDR3 nucleotide sequence: TGCGCCAGCAGCTTGGTTGGGGGCTCGAATCAGCCCCAGCATTTT.

The chain carries TRBV5-1 and TRBJ1-6; possibly TRBD1 for D (5 bases). Germline loops: CDR1 SGHRS, CDR2 YFSETQ. The CDR3 sequence is 15 residues long. V lost 5 bases, J lost 4 bases, and 13 bases lay in between. The CDR3 sequence: CASRVRDLYNSPLHF. As DNA, the CDR3 is TGCGCCAGCAGGGTCCGGGACTTGTATAATTCACCCCTCCACTTT.

The chain employs TRBV14 and TRBJ2-5, with D perhaps TRBD2 (5 bases). Germline CDR1 and CDR2: SGHDN and FVKESK. V lost 5 bases and J 0 bases, leaving 19 bases between the germline ends. The CDR3 has 17 residues. In DNA, the CDR3 is TGTGCCAGCAGCTACGGGATTATCCTGCAGCACCAAGAGACCCAGTACTTC. Translating gives CASSYGIILQHQETQYF.

The chain uses TRBV6-2 or TRBV6-3 and TRBJ1-2, with 7 bases identical to TRBD1. CDR3 length: 15 residues. Germline V gene data show CDR1 as MNHEY and CDR2 as SVGEGT. The J segment lost 6 bases and the V segment lost 2 bases, leaving 9 bases of the junction unmatched. CDR3 loop: CASSYRARDRDGYTF. CDR3 DNA: TGTGCCAGCAGTTACAGAGCCCGGGACAGAGATGGCTACACCTTC.

This chain links TRBV5-1 with TRBJ2-1; maybe TRBD2 (7 bases). The germline gives CDR1 SGHRS, CDR2 YFSETQ. CDR3 length equals 18 residues. V lost 3 bases and J lost 7, with 26 bases in between. CDR3 in amino acids: CASSSSRGGRASRNEQFF. CDR3 sequence (DNA): TGCGCCAGCAGCTCTTCGAGGGGGGGCCGGGCATCCAGGAATGAGCAGTTCTTC.

This clone was found a few times. The chain joins TRBV7-9 to TRBJ1-1; D is perhaps TRBD1 (6 bases). The CDR3 contains 14 residues. Trimming removed 5 bases at V and 3 bases at J, with 13 bases between. Germline CDR1 reads SEHNR; CDR2 reads FQNEAQ (reference sequence). The CDR3 reads CASSKQGLDTEAFF. In DNA, the CDR3 is TGTGCCAGCAGCAAACAGGGTCTGGACACTGAAGCTTTCTTT. Full variable domain (rest looked up from reference TRBV7-9 and TRBJ1-1): DTGVSQNPRHKITKRGQNVTFRCDPISEHNRLYWYRQTLGQGPEFLTYFQNEAQLEKSRLLSDRFSAERPKGSFSTLEIQRTEQGDSAMYLCASSKQGLDTEAFFGQGTRLTVV.

This chain uses TRBV21-1 with TRBJ1-2; the D call of TRBD1 is as the table states it, not checked on the DNA. TRBV21-1 is assigned pseudogene status. This CDR3 is 16 amino acids long. CDR3 residues: CASSKERDSDRYGYTF. The CDR3 DNA sequence: TGTGCCAGCAGCAAAGAGAGGGACAGCGACCGATATGGCTACACCTTC.